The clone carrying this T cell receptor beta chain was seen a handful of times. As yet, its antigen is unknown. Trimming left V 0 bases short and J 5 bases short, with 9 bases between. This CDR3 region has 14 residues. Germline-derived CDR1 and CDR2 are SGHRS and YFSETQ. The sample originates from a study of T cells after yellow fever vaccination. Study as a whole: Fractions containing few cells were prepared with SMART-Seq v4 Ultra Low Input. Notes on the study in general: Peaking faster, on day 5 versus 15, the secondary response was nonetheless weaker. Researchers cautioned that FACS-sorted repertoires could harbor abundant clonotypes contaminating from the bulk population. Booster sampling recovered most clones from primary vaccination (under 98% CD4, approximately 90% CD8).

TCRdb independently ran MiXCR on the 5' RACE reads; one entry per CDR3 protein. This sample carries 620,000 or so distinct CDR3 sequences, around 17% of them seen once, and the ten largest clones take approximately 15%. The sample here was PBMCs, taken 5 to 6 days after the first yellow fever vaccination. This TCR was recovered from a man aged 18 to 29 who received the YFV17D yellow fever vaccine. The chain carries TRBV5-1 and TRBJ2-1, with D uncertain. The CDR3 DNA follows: TGCGCCAGCAGCTTGGTCGGTCTGAACAATGAGCAGTTCTTC. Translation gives CASSLVGLNNEQFF.